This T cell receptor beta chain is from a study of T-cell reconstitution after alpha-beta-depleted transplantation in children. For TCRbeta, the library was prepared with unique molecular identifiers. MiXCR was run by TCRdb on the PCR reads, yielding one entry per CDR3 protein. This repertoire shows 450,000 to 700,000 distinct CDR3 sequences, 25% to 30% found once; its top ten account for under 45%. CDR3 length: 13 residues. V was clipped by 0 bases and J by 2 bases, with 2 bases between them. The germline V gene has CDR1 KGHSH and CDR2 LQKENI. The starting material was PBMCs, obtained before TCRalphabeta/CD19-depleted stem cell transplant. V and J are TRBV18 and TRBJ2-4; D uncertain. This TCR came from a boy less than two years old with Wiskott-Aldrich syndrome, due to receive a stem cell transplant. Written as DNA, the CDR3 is TGTGCCAGCTCACCACCAACCAAAAACATTCAGTACTTC. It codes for CASSPPTKNIQYF.